The 13 T cell receptor beta chains presented below share a single source sample, sequenced in a study of blood T cell repertoires in COVID-19. TCRdb's copy holds only in-frame clones and misses some; the assay was immunoSEQ multiplex PCR. This table holds roughly 230,000 clones, about 80% found once. The specimen was PBMCs or T cells enriched from blood (not recorded which). The receptors originated from a middle-aged man who had recovered from COVID-19.

This rearrangement joins TRBV7-9 to TRBJ1-6; 8 bases are shared with TRBD1. The V segment lost 4 bases and the J segment 7 bases; nucleotides outside the gene matches: 9. The CDR3 has 16 amino acids. Germline assignment: CDR1 SEHNR and CDR2 FQNEAQ (reference sequence). DNA for the CDR3: TGTGCCAGCAGCTCTCGGACAGGGACGCGCAATTCACCCCTCCACTTT. Residues: CASSSRTGTRNSPLHF.

The chain employs TRBV3-1 (or the pseudogene TRBV3-2) and TRBJ1-5, with D tentatively TRBD1 (5 bases). The CDR3 extends over 14 amino acids. The V end was cut by 1 base, the J end by 4 bases, with 8 bases between. CDR1 LGHDT and CDR2 YNNKEL come from the germline V gene (reference sequence). The CDR3 loop is CASSQGSGNQPQHF. Here the CDR3 DNA reads TGTGCCAGCAGCCAAGGATCAGGGAATCAGCCCCAGCATTTT.

The chain employs TRBV5-4 and TRBJ2-7, with 8 positions matching TRBD1. V trimming: 4 bases; J trimming: 6 bases; junction bases outside the gene matches: 6. Germline CDR1 reads SGHNT; CDR2 reads YYREEE (reference sequence). This CDR3 is built from 13 residues. CDR3 in amino acids: CASSLDRVGEQYF. The CDR3 DNA is TGTGCCAGCAGCCTGGACAGGGTCGGCGAGCAGTACTTC.

The J gene is TRBJ2-3, the V gene TRBV5-1, with TRBD1 identical over 7 bases. Germline lookup yields CDR1 SGHRS and CDR2 YFSETQ. The CDR3 covers 15 residues. Trimming removed 4 bases from V and 2 bases from J; junction bases left unmatched: 7. CDR3: CASSIAGTDTDTQYF. CDR3 DNA: TGCGCCAGCAGCATCGCCGGGACAGACACAGATACGCAGTATTTT.

The chain carries TRBV7-9 and TRBJ2-7; D possibly corresponds to TRBD1 (5 bases). The CDR3 totals 14 residues. CDR1 and CDR2 (germline): SEHNR, FQNEAQ (reference sequence). The V gene lost 4 bases and the J gene lost 2 bases, with 12 bases spanning the gap. The CDR3 DNA is TGTGCCAGCAGCTACGGACACCTGGCCTACGAGCAGTACTTC. This sequence encodes CASSYGHLAYEQYF.

The chain carries TRBV6-1 and TRBJ2-1, with 10 bases identical to TRBD2. The germline CDR1 and CDR2 sequences are MNHNS and SASEGT. This CDR3 is built from 16 residues. Trimming took 0 bases from V and 5 from J; bases not matched to a gene: 4. CDR3 loop: CASSEALLAGNNEQFF. In nucleotides, the CDR3 is TGTGCCAGCAGTGAAGCGCTACTAGCGGGAAACAATGAGCAGTTCTTC.

The V gene is TRBV6-5, the J gene TRBJ1-1; 10 bases fit TRBD1. CDR1 is MNHEY, CDR2 SVGAGI, per germline. The V and J ends lost 5 bases and 6 bases, in that order; junction bases with no gene match: 3. This CDR3 has 13 amino acids. The CDR3 here is CASSTGTGAEAFF. In DNA form, the CDR3 reads TGTGCCAGCAGTACCGGGACAGGGGCTGAAGCTTTCTTT.

This sequence joins TRBV29-1 and TRBJ2-1; TRBD1 aligns across 9 bases. With 3 bases clipped from V and 6 bases from J, the junction kept 9 bases outside the gene matches. CDR3 length equals 15 residues. CDR1 is SQVTM and CDR2 is ANQGSEA in the germline V gene. The CDR3 here is CSVDGTGKFSNEQFF. The CDR3 DNA is TGCAGCGTTGACGGGACAGGGAAATTCTCCAATGAGCAGTTCTTC.

This chain joins TRBV4-2 and TRBJ1-5, with 10 bases that match TRBD1. The CDR3 spans 14 residues. The V gene's germline CDR1 is LGHNA and CDR2 YNFKEQ. J was trimmed by 5 bases and V by 3 bases; bases with no gene match: 1. The CDR3 sequence is CASSQTGGYQPQHF. The CDR3 DNA reads TGTGCCAGCAGCCAGACAGGGGGCTATCAGCCCCAGCATTTT.

The rearrangement joins TRBV18 to TRBJ1-2, with a possible D match to TRBD1 (5 bases). Trimming removed 6 bases at V and 6 bases at J, with 20 bases between. This CDR3 is built from 15 residues. The germline CDR1 and CDR2 sequences are KGHSH and LQKENI. CDR3 DNA sequence: TGTGCCAGCTCGGCCGGGGGATCAGGTTGGAATGGCTACACCTTC. It is translated as CASSAGGSGWNGYTF.

The CDR3 loop reads CASSLAGSTEAFF. CDR3 DNA sequence: TGTGCCAGCAGCTTGGCGGGTAGCACTGAAGCTTTCTTT. The gene calls are TRBV5-6 and TRBJ1-1; D gene ambiguous. V lost 0 bases, J lost 4 bases, and 7 bases lay in between. The CDR3 covers 13 residues. Germline V gene data show CDR1 as SGHDT and CDR2 as YYEEEE. Looking up the rest from reference TRBV5-6 and TRBJ1-1 gives the full variable domain: DAGVTQSPTHLIKTRGQQVTLRCSPKSGHDTVSWYQQALGQGPQFIFQYYEEEERQRGNFPDRFSGHQFPNYSSELNVNALLLGDSALYLCASSLAGSTEAFFGQGTRLTVV.

This chain links TRBV4-3 with TRBJ2-2, with TRBD2 identical over 7 bases. Germline CDR1 is LGHNA and CDR2 is YSLEER. V lost 4 bases and J lost 2; bases outside the gene matches: 10. The CDR3 is 17 residues long. The CDR3 spells CASSLSGTPRNTGELFF. The CDR3, as DNA: TGCGCCAGCAGCCTCAGCGGGACCCCAAGAAACACCGGGGAGCTGTTTTTT.

The rearrangement joins TRBV4-3 to TRBJ2-2; D gene uncertain. The V and J ends lost 1 base and 4 bases respectively, with 7 bases between them. Germline-derived CDR1 and CDR2 are LGHNA and YSLEER. CDR3 size: 14 residues. The CDR3 sequence: CASSQVGGTGELFF. CDR3 in DNA: TGCGCCAGCAGCCAAGTCGGTGGCACCGGGGAGCTGTTTTTT.